This T cell receptor (beta chain) was sequenced during a study of regulatory T cells in long-lasting Graves disease. The CDR3 is 11 residues long. Looked up from germline, CDR1 is SQVTM and CDR2 is ANQGSEA. Trimming removed 5 bases from V and 3 bases from J, with 8 bases in between. Assembly of TCR beta libraries relied on iRepertoire HTBI primers together with Arm-PCR of CDR3 regions. From the multiplex PCR reads, TCRdb called clonotypes with MiXCR, one entry per CDR3 protein. The repertoire includes about 420,000 distinct CDR3 sequences, over 15% of them detected once, and about 23% sits in the top ten. The time point is: newly diagnosed GD, antithyroid drugs for less than 3 months. After RNA was extracted from PBMCs, the TCR library was made from it. The sample was also reused in another study, on T cells in Graves' hyperthyroidism and ophthalmopathy. That paper states: Subjects aged 18 to 65 presented with newly diagnosed hyperthyroidism of less than 2 months' duration.

The chain uses TRBV29-1 and TRBJ2-7, with D tentatively TRBD1 (5 bases). The TCR originated in a woman between 18 and 30 years old with Graves disease. Specimen: peripheral blood mononuclear cells (PBMCs), collected at new diagnosis, from a patient treated with antithyroid drugs. The CDR3 DNA reads as TGCAGCGTTACCAGGGACTACGAGCAGTACTTC. This sequence encodes CSVTRDYEQYF.